These 6 T cell receptor beta chains share one sample of origin, sequenced in a study of blood T cells in healthy people across ages. With a J-beta primer mix and a sample-barcoded 5' primer, a second PCR ran roughly 6 to 11 cycles. From the 5' RACE reads, TCRdb called clonotypes with MiXCR, one entry per CDR3 protein. The data hold 380,000 or so distinct CDR3 sequences, with 50% to 60% observed a single time. The specimen sequenced was blood. The origin of the receptors is a man in his 60s in good health.

Worth noting for this clonotype: An end of the junction does not agree with germline; a read error may underlie this. This chain joins TRBV6-5 and TRBJ2-3; D unresolved. Per the germline V gene, CDR1 is MNHEY and CDR2 is SVGAGI. The CDR3 sequence is 14 residues long. For the CDR3, the DNA is TGTGCCAGCAGTTACCGACCGGGCACAGATGCGCAGTATTTT. It yields the protein CASSYRPGTDAQYF.

Comment on this clonotype: One junction end does not reproduce the germline sequence, and a read error may be involved. This chain connects TRBV6-1 to TRBJ2-7, with D maybe TRBD2 (5 bases). The CDR3 runs 14 residues. Germline V CDR1 and CDR2: MNHNS, SASEGT. The CDR3 DNA reads TGTGCCAGCAGCCTACTAGAAGGCATCTACGAGCGGTACTTC. Its protein is CASSLLEGIYERYF.

The chain recombines TRBV7-6 with TRBJ2-3; tentative D call: TRBD2 (7 bases). Germline assignment: CDR1 SGHVS and CDR2 FNYEAQ. Trimming removed 0 bases at V and 2 bases at J, with 15 bases between. The CDR3 sequence is 17 residues long. For the CDR3, the DNA is TGTGCCAGCAGCTTAGCGGTGGCGGGGGCCCCCACAGATACGCAGTATTTT. This sequence encodes CASSLAVAGAPTDTQYF.

This clonotype was recorded once. This chain joins TRBV7-2 and TRBJ2-7; D is ambiguous. The CDR3 is made up of 14 amino acids. Looked up from germline, CDR1 is SGHTA and CDR2 is FQGNSA. V shed 3 bases and J shed 0 bases, with 9 bases lying between them. CDR3 DNA: TGTGCCAGCAGCTTGGACGGTTACTCCTACGAGCAGTACTTC. The encoded protein is CASSLDGYSYEQYF.

V is TRBV6-1 and J is TRBJ2-1, with TRBD1 matching over 11 bases. Trimming at V came to 7 bases and at J to 12 bases, leaving 20 bases not matched to a gene. Germline V gene sequence: CDR1 MNHNS, CDR2 SASEGT. The CDR3 has 17 amino acids. CDR3 in amino acids: CASNVGQGEALTRGQFF. CDR3 coding DNA: TGTGCCAGCAATGTGGGACAGGGGGAGGCCCTAACCCGTGGGCAGTTCTTC.

This chain joins TRBV3-1 and TRBJ2-5; 11 bases line up with TRBD1. The closer fit of TRBJ2-7 to the DNA end suggests the J call may be wrong. The length of the CDR3 is 15 residues. The germline CDR1 and CDR2 sequences are LGHDT and YNNKEL (reference sequence). CDR3 amino acids: CASSRYRTGGDEQYF. CDR3 in DNA: TGTGCCAGCAGCCGATATAGGACAGGGGGCGACGAGCAGTACTTC.